Below are 13 T cell receptor beta chains sequenced from a single sample in a study of blood T cell repertoires in COVID-19. Libraries were prepared by immunoSEQ multiplex PCR; TCRdb keeps only in-frame clonotypes and omits some of them. This table holds about 220,000 clones, 80% to 90% found once. Sequencing used PBMCs or T cells enriched from blood (not recorded which). The receptors were sampled from a woman aged 40 to 50 with acute COVID-19.

This rearrangement joins TRBV2 to TRBJ1-1; tentative D call: TRBD1 (5 bases). The germline gives CDR1 SNHLY, CDR2 FYNNEI. This CDR3 region has 12 residues. Trimming removed 10 bases at V and 2 bases at J, with 11 bases between. The CDR3 is CAKGQGNTEAFF. As DNA, the CDR3 is TGTGCCAAGGGGCAGGGTAACACTGAAGCTTTCTTT.

The chain is built from TRBV9 and TRBJ1-1, with D hard to call. This CDR3 is built from 13 residues. CDR1 is SGDLS and CDR2 is YYNGEE in the germline V gene. The V and J ends lost 0 bases and 7 bases respectively, with 10 bases between them. The CDR3 nucleotides are TGTGCCAGCAGCGTAGACCCCGCAGTTGAAGCTTTCTTT. Amino acids: CASSVDPAVEAFF.

This chain connects TRBV7-2 to TRBJ2-7; TRBD2 matches at 9 bases. This CDR3 spans 15 amino acids. The V gene's germline CDR1 is SGHTA and CDR2 FQGNSA. V gave up 5 bases and J gave up 3 bases; unmatched junction bases: 8. The CDR3 bases are TGTGCCAGCAGCCGCAGGGGACTAGCTGTCTACGAGCAGTACTTC. This encodes CASSRRGLAVYEQYF.

The gene calls are TRBV5-4 and TRBJ1-3; 7 bases match TRBD1. The CDR3 length is 15 residues. The junction had 8 bases not matched to a gene; V was cut back by 4 bases and J by 4 bases. Germline V gives CDR1 SGHNT, CDR2 YYREEE (reference sequence). CDR3 coding DNA: TGTGCCAGCAGCCGAGGGGGCGCGAGGGGAAACACCATATATTTT. Translating gives CASSRGGARGNTIYF.

The rearrangement links TRBV18 to TRBJ2-5; 7 positions agree with TRBD2. CDR1 is KGHSH and CDR2 is LQKENI in the germline V gene. CDR3 length: 15 residues. After removal of 4 bases from V and 3 bases from J, the junction contained 8 bases not matched to a gene. The CDR3 coding sequence is TGTGCCAGCTCACGGCCTGGACTAGGGGAAGAGACCCAGTACTTC. It is translated as CASSRPGLGEETQYF.

The chain is built from TRBV18 and TRBJ2-7, with 9 bases matching TRBD1. This CDR3 region has 15 residues. The trim removed 5 bases at V and 3 bases at J, leaving 8 bases unmatched. The germline CDR1 and CDR2 sequences are KGHSH and LQKENI. Here the CDR3 DNA reads TGTGCCAGCTCAACCGGGACAGGGAGTCTCTACGAGCAGTACTTC. This encodes CASSTGTGSLYEQYF.

The rearrangement joins TRBV30 to TRBJ1-2; 8 positions match TRBD1. In germline, CDR1 is GTSNPN, CDR2 SVGIG (reference sequence). Trimming cost V 8 bases and J 4 bases; bases outside gene matches: 6. CDR3 length equals 12 residues. This CDR3 reads CAGQGYGYGYTF. CDR3 nucleotides: TGTGCCGGACAGGGTTACGGCTATGGCTACACCTTC.

V and J are TRBV18 and TRBJ1-2; 7 nucleotides match TRBD1. V was pared by 2 bases and J by 4 bases, with 10 bases of the junction left unmatched. The CDR3 runs to 16 residues. The V gene's germline CDR1 is KGHSH and CDR2 LQKENI. The CDR3 nucleotides read TGTGCCAGCTCACCATCTCGACAGGGTGGGATCTATGGCTACACCTTC. Residues: CASSPSRQGGIYGYTF.

The rearrangement links TRBV10-3 to TRBJ1-1, with no clear D. The V end was cut by 0 bases, the J end by 0 bases, with 8 bases between. Germline V lookup: CDR1 ENHRY, CDR2 SYGVKD. There are 15 residues in the CDR3. CDR3 bases: TGTGCCATCAGTGAGTCGCAGGATTTGAACACTGAAGCTTTCTTT. It encodes CAISESQDLNTEAFF.

The chain links TRBV5-4 to TRBJ1-1; D is uncertain. Trimming stripped 2 bases from V and 7 bases from J, with 12 bases between. The germline CDR1 and CDR2 sequences are SGHNT and YYREEE (reference sequence). The CDR3 has 13 amino acids. The CDR3 DNA reads as TGTGCCAGCAGCTTTAGAACTAGAGATGAAGCTTTCTTT. Translated, it gives CASSFRTRDEAFF. Full variable domain (missing parts from reference TRBV5-4 and TRBJ1-1): ETGVTQSPTHLIKTRGQQVTLRCSSQSGHNTVSWYQQALGQGPQFIFQYYREEENGRGNFPPRFSGLQFPNYSSELNVNALELDDSALYLCASSFRTRDEAFFGQGTRLTVV.

The rearrangement joins TRBV2 to TRBJ1-2, with 9 bases matching TRBD1. The CDR3 is 14 residues long. Trimming at V came to 7 bases and at J to 3 bases, leaving 6 bases not matched to a gene. The germline V gene encodes CDR1 SNHLY and CDR2 FYNNEI. The chain's CDR3 is CASMGDRDHYGYTF. Here the CDR3 DNA reads TGTGCCAGCATGGGGGACAGGGACCACTATGGCTACACCTTC.

The chain joins TRBV11-2 to TRBJ2-3; a possible D gene is TRBD1 (6 bases). Between the trimmed V and J ends, which lost 3 bases and 2 bases, there was a span of 21 bases. From germline, CDR1 is SGHAT and CDR2 FQNNGV. This CDR3 comprises 18 residues. This chain's CDR3 is CASSFRGKGQDLTDTQYF. CDR3 nucleotides: TGTGCCAGCAGCTTTAGGGGGAAGGGACAAGACCTCACAGATACGCAGTATTTT.

The V gene is TRBV7-6, the J gene TRBJ2-1, with 8 bases matching TRBD2. J lost 7 bases, V lost 5 bases, and 10 bases had no gene match. CDR3 length equals 15 residues. CDR1 and CDR2 from the germline V gene are SGHVS and FNYEAQ. The CDR3 DNA is TGTGCCAGCAGCACGCGGGGGGCCTTTGCGAATGAGCAGTTCTTC. Its protein product is CASSTRGAFANEQFF.